What follows describes a single TCR beta chain. Its antigen specificity is not known. No much larger clonotype is one base removed from it; base qualities were not supplied. TCR beta chain CDR3 regions were immunosequenced using the ImmunoSEQ Assay (Adaptive Biotechnologies). On the study's bioinformatics: TCRB rearrangements, read counts, read proportions and gene usage were exported through the ImmunoSEQ Analyzer platform. T-cell clonality was calculated from productive rearrangements as 1 minus Pielou's evenness. In the clonal space homeostasis analysis, clonotypes were grouped as rare, small, medium, large or hyperexpanded (0.01 to 1 of the repertoire). TCR productive clonality was compared across immune clusters C1, C2 and C3 using the Wilcoxon rank sum test. TCRdb re-hosts the immuneACCESS table, in-frame sequences only. Its copies lack some clones; in the studies checked, an unresolved V gene accounts for under half of them, and the cause for the rest is not known. The V and J calls and clone size come from that table; D and trimming were worked out from the DNA. In all, the sample holds under 1,500 clones, and about three quarters of those were seen once. The top ten clones comprise roughly 9.5% of the sample.

Post-treatment primary, local recurrence and metastasis tumors from poor-prognosis patients were used as specimens. This sample was taken from a study of the immune and genomic landscape of osteosarcoma (dated by TCRdb to about 2020). Some background on the complete study: The overall cohort was composed of about 50 pediatric and adult patients with high-grade osteosarcoma, and a median age at diagnosis of approximately 25 years (range 5-81) was recorded. Poor-risk disease was overrepresented in the cohort, as 73% of patients had an unfavorable pathologic response to standard therapy and roughly 67% had died. In the overall cohort, 60% of patients were male, and localized disease at diagnosis was presented by about 77% of patients. To define immunogenic potential, the study profiled osteosarcoma specimens using whole genome, RNA and T-cell receptor sequencing along with immunohistochemistry and reverse phase protein arrays. To characterize the osteosarcoma immunogenomic landscape, the TCR sequencing results were combined with transcriptome, protein array and immunostaining data. The study aimed to explain the limited clinical activity of immune checkpoint inhibitors in osteosarcoma. Three patients contributed a couple of samples from the same tumor site. What the work shows at the level of the full study, not this receptor alone: Overall, productive TCR clonality was low, with a mean of 0.09 and a maximum of 0.3, which suggests limited clonal expansion of T cells. Alongside the frozen tumor specimens, matched blood was collected from only two patients. Clonality benchmarks were derived from external normal skin and healthy peripheral blood data rather than from matched normal tissue. In five cases, a single hyperexpanded clone dominated the repertoire, and each of these five cases had fewer than 100 T-cell clonotypes. No statistical method determined sample size because osteosarcoma is rare and all possible samples were collected. Although TCR productive clonality was higher in the immune-hot C3 cluster than in the cold C1 cluster, TCR productive clonality was still low overall.

Based on the germline V gene (reference sequence), the CDR1 and CDR2 sequences are LNHDA and SQIVND. V was cut back by 0 bases and J by 1 base, leaving a gap of 3 bases between them. Including cysteine and phenylalanine, the CDR3 has 13 amino acids. Only the CDR3 part of the read is kept: 39 bases, read in frame from the first base. The V and J segments used are TRBV19 and TRBJ2-5; the D gene assignment is ambiguous. The source material was primary tumor tissue from the femur. The cell subset or site label on this specimen signifies: resected primary osteosarcoma tumor. The sequence was obtained from a man aged 30 to 45 with osteosarcoma. The age is the age at diagnosis. The nucleotide sequence is given as TGTGCCAGTAGTATAGATGTCCAAGAGACCCAGTACTTC. It specifies CASSIDVQETQYF.